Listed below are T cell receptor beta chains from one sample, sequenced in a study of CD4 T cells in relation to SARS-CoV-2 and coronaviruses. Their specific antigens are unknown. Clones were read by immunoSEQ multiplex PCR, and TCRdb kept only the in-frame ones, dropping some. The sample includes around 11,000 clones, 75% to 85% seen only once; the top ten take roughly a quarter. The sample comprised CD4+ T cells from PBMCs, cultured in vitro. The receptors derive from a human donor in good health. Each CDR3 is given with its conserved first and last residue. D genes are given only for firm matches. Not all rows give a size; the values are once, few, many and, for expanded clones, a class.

CDR3: CASSQENRGGEKLFF
DNA: TGCGCCAGCAGCCAAGAGAACAGGGGCGGCGAAAAACTGTTTTTT
size: .
V: TRBV4-1
D: TRBD1
J: TRBJ1-4

CDR3: CASTRGGDGIYEQYF
DNA: TGTGCCAGCACCAGGGGGGGGGACGGCATTTACGAGCAGTACTTC
size: .
V: TRBV2
D: .
J: TRBJ2-7

CDR3: CASSVASGRSYNEQFF
DNA: TGTGCCAGCAGCGTGGCTAGCGGGAGGTCCTACAATGAGCAGTTCTTC
size: .
V: TRBV9
D: TRBD2
J: TRBJ2-1

CDR3: CASSPLGLAVPSGEQFF
DNA: TGTGCCAGCTCACCCTTGGGACTAGCGGTCCCATCTGGCGAGCAGTTCTTC
size: once
V: TRBV18
D: TRBD2
J: TRBJ2-1

CDR3: CASSQVPGLAGEISGTGELFF
DNA: TGCGCCAGCAGCCAAGTCCCGGGACTAGCGGGAGAAATATCGGGTACCGGGGAGCTGTTTTTT
size: .
V: TRBV4-1
D: TRBD2
J: TRBJ2-2

CDR3: CASSLTSGKYNEQFF
DNA: TGCGCCAGCAGCTTGACTAGCGGGAAATACAATGAGCAGTTCTTC
size: .
V: TRBV5-1
D: TRBD2
J: TRBJ2-1

CDR3: CASSRLAGTPYEQYF
DNA: TGTGCCAGCAGTCGACTAGCGGGGACCCCCTACGAGCAGTACTTC
size: .
V: TRBV7-2
D: TRBD2
J: TRBJ2-7

CDR3: CASSLGSGERTDTQYF
DNA: TGTGCCAGCAGCTTGGGGAGCGGGGAACGCACAGATACGCAGTATTTT
size: .
V: TRBV5-8
D: TRBD2
J: TRBJ2-3

CDR3: CASSDRLESGTDTQYF
DNA: TGTGCCAGCAGTGACAGACTAGAGTCAGGCACAGATACGCAGTATTTT
size: .
V: TRBV6-4
D: .
J: TRBJ2-3

CDR3: CASSLAHGQGVRAWFF
DNA: TGTGCCAGCAGCTTAGCGCACGGACAGGGGGTCCGCGCGTGGTTCTTC
size: .
V: TRBV11-1
D: TRBD1
J: TRBJ2-1

CDR3: CASSMVPLLMEPQHF
DNA: TGTGCCAGTAGTATGGTTCCTCTCCTGATGGAGCCCCAGCATTTT
size: .
V: TRBV19
D: .
J: TRBJ1-5

CDR3: CASSVDSPQPQHF
DNA: TGTGCCAGCAGCGTGGACAGCCCTCAGCCCCAGCATTTT
size: once
V: TRBV2
D: .
J: TRBJ1-5

CDR3: CASSVGVYGYTF
DNA: TGTGCCAGCAGCGTAGGGGTCTATGGCTACACCTTC
size: .
V: TRBV9
D: .
J: TRBJ1-2

CDR3: CASRGQETQYF
DNA: TGTGCCAGCAGAGGCCAAGAGACCCAGTACTTC
size: .
V: TRBV7-2
D: .
J: TRBJ2-5

CDR3: CASSVPGTGWNGYTF
DNA: TGTGCCAGCAGCGTACCCGGGACAGGGTGGAATGGCTACACCTTC
size: .
V: TRBV5-5
D: TRBD1
J: TRBJ1-2

CDR3: CASSLEGHEQYF
DNA: TGTGCCAGCAGCTTAGAGGGGCACGAGCAGTACTTC
size: .
V: TRBV7-2
D: .
J: TRBJ2-7

CDR3: CAWSAVGETQYF
DNA: TGTGCCTGGAGTGCGGTGGGGGAGACCCAGTACTTC
size: .
V: TRBV30
D: .
J: TRBJ2-5

CDR3: CASRIQGNLYGYTF
DNA: TGTGCCAGCAGAATACAGGGAAACCTCTATGGCTACACCTTC
size: .
V: TRBV2
D: .
J: TRBJ1-2

CDR3: CASSSDFLGAFF
DNA: TGTGCCAGCAGTTCTGATTTTCTAGGAGCTTTCTTT
size: .
V: TRBV12-3/TRBV12-4
D: .
J: TRBJ1-1

CDR3: CASSPSRADTQYF
DNA: TGTGCCAGCTCACCTTCGCGAGCAGATACGCAGTATTTT
size: .
V: TRBV18
D: .
J: TRBJ2-3

CDR3: CASSNRAANQPQHF
DNA: TGTGCCAGCAGCAACCGGGCAGCAAATCAGCCCCAGCATTTT
size: .
V: TRBV7-2
D: .
J: TRBJ1-5

CDR3: CAWSAGTSGLNEQFF
DNA: TGTGCCTGGAGTGCCGGGACTAGCGGCTTGAATGAGCAGTTCTTC
size: .
V: TRBV30
D: TRBD2
J: TRBJ2-1

CDR3: CASSETGTTGDRETQYF
DNA: TGTGCCAGCAGTGAAACCGGGACTACCGGAGATCGGGAGACCCAGTACTTC
size: .
V: TRBV6-1
D: TRBD2
J: TRBJ2-5

CDR3: CASSLQGKGASSYEQYF
DNA: TGTGCCAGTAGTTTACAGGGTAAGGGGGCTTCTTCCTACGAGCAGTACTTC
size: .
V: TRBV19
D: TRBD1
J: TRBJ2-7

CDR3: CASSLEIYSGGALGEQYF
DNA: TGCGCCAGCAGCCTCGAGATCTATAGCGGGGGGGCGTTGGGGGAGCAGTACTTC
size: .
V: TRBV4-3
D: TRBD2
J: TRBJ2-7

CDR3: CASSFGLSGLSEQYF
DNA: TGTGCCAGCAGCTTTGGTTTAAGCGGTCTCAGCGAGCAGTACTTC
size: .
V: TRBV13
D: .
J: TRBJ2-7

CDR3: CASSELGTSGGVSNEQFF
DNA: TGTGCCAGCAGTGAACTTGGGACTAGCGGGGGGGTTAGCAATGAGCAGTTCTTC
size: .
V: TRBV2
D: TRBD2
J: TRBJ2-1

CDR3: CASSQGLRAEAFF
DNA: TGTGCCAGCAGCCAAGGGTTGAGGGCTGAAGCTTTCTTT
size: .
V: TRBV14
D: .
J: TRBJ1-1

CDR3: CASSRGMAEEQFF
DNA: TGTGCCAGCAGCCGCGGTATGGCGGAAGAGCAGTTCTTC
size: .
V: TRBV12-3/TRBV12-4
D: .
J: TRBJ2-1

CDR3: CASSQGGSKGTDTQYF
DNA: TGTGCCAGCAGCCAAGGGGGAAGTAAGGGTACAGATACGCAGTATTTT
size: .
V: TRBV3-1/TRBV3-2
D: .
J: TRBJ2-3

CDR3: CASSDYHRGDYEQYF
DNA: TGTGCCAGCAGTGACTACCACAGGGGGGACTACGAGCAGTACTTC
size: .
V: TRBV2
D: TRBD1
J: TRBJ2-7

CDR3: CASSVLGTGLNTEAFF
DNA: TGTGCCAGCAGCGTACTCGGGACAGGATTGAACACTGAAGCTTTCTTT
size: .
V: TRBV9
D: TRBD1
J: TRBJ1-1

CDR3: CASSSSRPSFEQYF
DNA: TGTGCCAGTAGTAGTTCGCGTCCCTCTTTCGAGCAGTACTTC
size: .
V: TRBV19
D: .
J: TRBJ2-7

CDR3: CASSPWGEGPSSYNEQFF
DNA: TGTGCCAGCAGCCCGTGGGGGGAGGGTCCTAGCTCCTACAATGAGCAGTTCTTC
size: .
V: TRBV9
D: TRBD2
J: TRBJ2-1

CDR3: CASQRAGPTGELFF
DNA: TGTGCCAGCCAACGGGCAGGACCCACCGGGGAGCTGTTTTTT
size: .
V: TRBV6-5
D: .
J: TRBJ2-2

CDR3: CASSGVAGEYNEQFF
DNA: TGTGCCAGCAGCGGCGTGGCGGGGGAATACAATGAGCAGTTCTTC
size: .
V: TRBV7-2
D: TRBD2
J: TRBJ2-1

CDR3: CASSSLGATNEKLFF
DNA: TGTGCCAGCAGCTCTTTGGGAGCAACTAATGAAAAACTGTTTTTT
size: .
V: TRBV6-5
D: .
J: TRBJ1-4

CDR3: CASSLNGGQGEKLFF
DNA: TGTGCCAGCAGCTTAAATGGGGGGCAAGGTGAAAAACTGTTTTTT
size: .
V: TRBV7-6
D: .
J: TRBJ1-4

CDR3: CASTHPTSPRGHLEKLFF
DNA: TGTGCCAGCACCCACCCCACCTCCCCCAGAGGGCACCTTGAAAAACTGTTTTTT
size: .
V: TRBV6-4
D: .
J: TRBJ1-4

CDR3: CASSYGGHPNPQHF
DNA: TGTGCCAGCAGTTATGGGGGACACCCCAATCCCCAGCATTTT
size: .
V: TRBV6-6
D: .
J: TRBJ1-5

CDR3: CASSLQGARETQYF
DNA: TGTGCCAGCAGTCTCCAGGGGGCACGGGAGACCCAGTACTTC
size: .
V: TRBV6-6
D: TRBD1
J: TRBJ2-5

CDR3: CASSQTGGVTEAFF
DNA: TGTGCCAGCAGCCAAACAGGGGGGGTCACTGAAGCTTTCTTT
size: .
V: TRBV3-1/TRBV3-2
D: TRBD1
J: TRBJ1-1

CDR3: CASSPLSGSVSETQYF
DNA: TGTGCCAGCTCACCCCTTAGCGGGAGTGTTTCAGAGACCCAGTACTTC
size: .
V: TRBV18
D: TRBD2
J: TRBJ2-5

CDR3: CASSPGSDTQYF
DNA: TGTGCCAGCAGCCCAGGGTCAGATACGCAGTATTTT
size: few
V: TRBV3-1/TRBV3-2
D: .
J: TRBJ2-3

CDR3: CAADTPGLNTEAFF
DNA: TGTGCCGCAGATACGCCAGGTCTGAACACTGAAGCTTTCTTT
size: .
V: TRBV7-2
D: .
J: TRBJ1-1

CDR3: CASSPSPKGSTYTQYF
DNA: TGTGCCAGCAGCCCATCGCCGAAGGGTAGCACGTATACGCAGTATTTT
size: .
V: TRBV7-9
D: .
J: TRBJ2-3

CDR3: CSGGLAGGSADTQYF
DNA: TGCAGCGGGGGACTAGCGGGGGGATCAGCAGATACGCAGTATTTT
size: .
V: TRBV29-1
D: TRBD2
J: TRBJ2-3

CDR3: CSVGTSGGSDTQYF
DNA: TGCAGCGTGGGGACTAGCGGGGGTTCAGATACGCAGTATTTT
size: .
V: TRBV29-1
D: TRBD2
J: TRBJ2-3

CDR3: CASSADRGSQPQHF
DNA: TGTGCCAGCAGCGCGGACAGGGGGAGTCAGCCCCAGCATTTT
size: .
V: TRBV9
D: TRBD1
J: TRBJ1-5

CDR3: CASSQDRATTGPVTF
DNA: TGCGCCAGCAGCCAAGATCGGGCCACGACCGGACCCGTCACCTTC
size: .
V: TRBV4-3
D: .
J: TRBJ1-2

CDR3: CASSYLRTGAETQYF
DNA: TGTGCCAGCAGTTACTTAAGAACAGGGGCGGAGACCCAGTACTTC
size: .
V: TRBV6-2/TRBV6-3
D: TRBD1
J: TRBJ2-5